A selection of T cell receptor beta chains follows, all from one sample in a study of control samples from healthy donors and cancer patients. The assay was immunoSEQ multiplex PCR, and TCRdb's table has in-frame clones only and misses some. The sample holds roughly 150,000 clones; over 90% are singletons and the top ten take over 2%. The material sequenced was blood. The receptors were gathered from a man aged 45 to 65 in good health. Both conserved end residues are part of each CDR3. Each record gives: clone size, D gene, J gene, V gene, CDR3 DNA, CDR3 protein. A D gene is named only where the DNA matches it firmly. The size entry is marked missing in some rows and otherwise reads once, few, many or a size class.

size: .; D: TRBD1; J: TRBJ2-2; V: TRBV27; DNA: TGTGCCAGCGCAAGGGGGCCGGCCACCGGGGAGCTGTTTTTT; CDR3: CASARGPATGELFF
size: .; D: .; J: TRBJ2-2; V: TRBV10-1; DNA: TGCGCCAGCAGTGAGGGGGGGGCAGGGGAGCTGTTTTTT; CDR3: CASSEGGAGELFF
size: .; D: .; J: TRBJ2-6; V: TRBV6-5; DNA: TGTGCCAGCAGTTACTCGATGATGTCTGGGGCCAACGTCCTGACTTTC; CDR3: CASSYSMMSGANVLTF
size: .; D: TRBD1; J: TRBJ2-5; V: TRBV7-8; DNA: TGTGCCAGCAGCTTAGGCCATATGACAGGGACGTTGTTAGAGACCCAGTACTTC; CDR3: CASSLGHMTGTLLETQYF
size: .; D: TRBD2; J: TRBJ2-5; V: TRBV7-9; DNA: TGTGCCAGCAGCTCCACTAGCGGGGGAGGAAGGGAGACCCAGTACTTC; CDR3: CASSSTSGGGRETQYF
size: .; D: .; J: TRBJ2-7; V: TRBV6-1; DNA: TGTGCCAGCAGTGAAGTAGACTACGAGCAGTACTTC; CDR3: CASSEVDYEQYF
size: .; D: TRBD1; J: TRBJ1-1; V: TRBV5-1; DNA: TGCGCCAGCAGCTTGGAAGGAGGGGGCGTAACTGAAGCTTTCTTT; CDR3: CASSLEGGGVTEAFF
size: .; D: TRBD1; J: TRBJ2-1; V: TRBV5-1; DNA: TGCGCCAGCAGCTTGGGGACAGGGGGCGGGTTCTTC; CDR3: CASSLGTGGGFF
size: .; D: .; J: TRBJ1-3; V: TRBV28; DNA: TGTGCCAGCAGCCCTGCAGGGGCGGGAGGAAACACCATATATTTT; CDR3: CASSPAGAGGNTIYF
size: .; D: TRBD2; J: TRBJ2-3; V: TRBV5-1; DNA: TGCGCCAGCAGCTGGGGACTAGCGGGTAGTAGCACAGATACGCAGTATTTT; CDR3: CASSWGLAGSSTDTQYF
size: .; D: .; J: TRBJ1-1; V: TRBV6-2/TRBV6-3; DNA: TGTGCCAGCAGCGATAGGGTGAACACTGAAGCTTTCTTT; CDR3: CASSDRVNTEAFF
size: .; D: TRBD2; J: TRBJ2-2; V: TRBV11-2; DNA: TGTGCCAGCAGCTCAAGACTAGCGGGAGCCGGGGAGCTGTTTTTT; CDR3: CASSSRLAGAGELFF
size: .; D: .; J: TRBJ1-2; V: TRBV19; DNA: TGTGCCACCGCCGGGGCCCTCGGTGGCTACACCTTC; CDR3: CATAGALGGYTF
size: .; D: .; J: TRBJ1-2; V: TRBV30; DNA: TGTGCCTGGAGTGTACCTCAGTCAGGCTACACCTTC; CDR3: CAWSVPQSGYTF
size: .; D: TRBD2; J: TRBJ2-5; V: TRBV4-2; DNA: TGTGCCAGCAGCCAAGATCTTTCAGGCGGGGGATGGGCGGAGACCCAGTACTTC; CDR3: CASSQDLSGGGWAETQYF
size: .; D: .; J: TRBJ1-4; V: TRBV12-5; DNA: TGTGCTAGACGGGACACTAAACTGTTTTTT; CDR3: CARRDTKLFF
size: few; D: TRBD2; J: TRBJ2-3; V: TRBV11-2; DNA: TGTGCCAGCAGCTTTACCGGGGCGACTAGCGGGGACCGCACAGATACGCAGTATTTT; CDR3: CASSFTGATSGDRTDTQYF
size: .; D: TRBD1; J: TRBJ2-7; V: TRBV5-5; DNA: TGTGCCAGCAGCTTGAATCCAACAGGGGCCTCCTACGAGCAGTACTTC; CDR3: CASSLNPTGASYEQYF
size: .; D: .; J: TRBJ2-1; V: TRBV4-1; DNA: TGCGCCAGCAGCCCGGGACCCCGGATTCGGGATGAGCAGTTCTTC; CDR3: CASSPGPRIRDEQFF
size: .; D: .; J: TRBJ2-2; V: TRBV6-6; DNA: TGTGCCAGCAGTTACCAGGGGAACACCGGGGAGCTGTTTTTT; CDR3: CASSYQGNTGELFF
size: .; D: .; J: TRBJ1-2; V: TRBV6-5; DNA: TGTGCCAGCAGGGGGGAACGGAACTATGGCTACACCTTC; CDR3: CASRGERNYGYTF
size: .; D: .; J: TRBJ1-4; V: TRBV6-4; DNA: TGTGCCAGCAGAAATTCGACAGGTGAGGATGAAAAACTGTTTTTT; CDR3: CASRNSTGEDEKLFF
size: .; D: TRBD2; J: TRBJ2-5; V: TRBV3-1/TRBV3-2; DNA: TGTGCCAGCAGCCAGAGGCGGGGGGGTTTTAAAGAGACCCAGTACTTC; CDR3: CASSQRRGGFKETQYF
size: .; D: TRBD2; J: TRBJ2-5; V: TRBV4-2; DNA: TGTGCCAGCAGCCCGGGACTAGCGGGGAAGACCCAGTACTTC; CDR3: CASSPGLAGKTQYF
size: .; D: .; J: TRBJ2-3; V: TRBV11-3; DNA: TGTGCCAGCAGCTTAGGGGGCCCTTCAGATACGCAGTATTTT; CDR3: CASSLGGPSDTQYF
size: .; D: TRBD2; J: TRBJ2-5; V: TRBV19; DNA: TGTGCCAGTAGTCCTAGCGGGACTACCCAAGAGACCCAGTACTTC; CDR3: CASSPSGTTQETQYF
size: .; D: .; J: TRBJ2-3; V: TRBV3-1/TRBV3-2; DNA: TGTGCCAGCAGCTACCCGGGACCCACAGATACGCAGTATTTT; CDR3: CASSYPGPTDTQYF
size: .; D: TRBD2; J: TRBJ2-1; V: TRBV5-1; DNA: TGCGCCAGCAGTCTGGGGGGGTCCTTAATGAGGGAGCCGCGGAAGTTCTTC; CDR3: CASSLGGSLMREPRKFF
size: .; D: .; J: TRBJ2-1; V: TRBV12-5; DNA: TGTGCTAGTGGTTTGGGTGGGGTTGATGAGCAGTTCTTC; CDR3: CASGLGGVDEQFF
size: .; D: .; J: TRBJ2-5; V: TRBV5-1; DNA: TGCGCCAGCAGCTTGGGAGATCGGGACCCAGAGACCCAGTACTTC; CDR3: CASSLGDRDPETQYF
size: few; D: TRBD1; J: TRBJ1-3; V: TRBV28; DNA: TGTGCCAGCAGTATCAACAGGGGGTATCAAAACACCATATATTTT; CDR3: CASSINRGYQNTIYF
size: .; D: TRBD1; J: TRBJ1-4; V: TRBV10-3; DNA: TGTGCCTCCCGGGACAGTATCGGAAAACTGTTTTTT; CDR3: CASRDSIGKLFF
size: .; D: .; J: TRBJ2-1; V: TRBV4-2; DNA: TGTGCCAGCAGCCTGCCGGGAACCACCTACAATGAGCAGTTCTTC; CDR3: CASSLPGTTYNEQFF
size: .; D: TRBD1; J: TRBJ1-2; V: TRBV4-1; DNA: TGCGCCAGCAGCCCTAGTAGGGACAGGGGGCTGGACTATGGCTACACCTTC; CDR3: CASSPSRDRGLDYGYTF
size: .; D: .; J: TRBJ2-7; V: TRBV18; DNA: TGTGCCAGCTCACCTGAACGACAGGATTCCTACGAGCAGTACTTC; CDR3: CASSPERQDSYEQYF
size: once; D: .; J: TRBJ1-5; V: TRBV28; DNA: TGTGCCAGCAGATTAGGGGTACATCAGCCCCAGCATTTT; CDR3: CASRLGVHQPQHF
size: .; D: .; J: TRBJ1-2; V: TRBV5-1; DNA: TGCGCCAGCAGCTTGTGGGGGGCTGACTATGGCTACACCTTC; CDR3: CASSLWGADYGYTF
size: .; D: .; J: TRBJ1-1; V: TRBV14; DNA: TGTGCCAGCAGCCCCCTCGCTTGGAGCATGAACACTGAAGCTTTCTTT; CDR3: CASSPLAWSMNTEAFF
size: .; D: .; J: TRBJ1-3; V: TRBV19; DNA: TGTGCCAGCAGGGAGAGAGGAAACACCATATATTTT; CDR3: CASRERGNTIYF
size: .; D: .; J: TRBJ1-4; V: TRBV2; DNA: TGTGCCAGCAGTGAAATGGGAAACCTTAATGAAAAACTGTTTTTT; CDR3: CASSEMGNLNEKLFF